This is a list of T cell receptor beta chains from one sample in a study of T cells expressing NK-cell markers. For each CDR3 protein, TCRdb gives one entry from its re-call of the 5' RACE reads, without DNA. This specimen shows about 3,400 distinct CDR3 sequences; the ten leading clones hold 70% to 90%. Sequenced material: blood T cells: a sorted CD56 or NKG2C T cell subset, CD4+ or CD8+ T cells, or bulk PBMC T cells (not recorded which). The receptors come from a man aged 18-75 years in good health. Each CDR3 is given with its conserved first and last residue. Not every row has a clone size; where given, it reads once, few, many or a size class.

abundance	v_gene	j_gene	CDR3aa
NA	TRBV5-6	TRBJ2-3	CASSLFAPNTQYF
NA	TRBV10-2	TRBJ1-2	CASSDIQGANYGYTF
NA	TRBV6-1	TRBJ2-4	CASRDLLAKNIQYF
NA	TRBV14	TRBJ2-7	CASSQLDSYEQYF
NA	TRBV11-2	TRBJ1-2	CASSLRAQGADYGYTF
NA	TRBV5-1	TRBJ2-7	CASSSGTPYEQYF
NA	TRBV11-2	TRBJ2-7	CASSLDHSRTYEQYF
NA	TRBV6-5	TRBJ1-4	CASSYRRGDEKLFF
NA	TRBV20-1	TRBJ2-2	CSARDVTANTGELFF
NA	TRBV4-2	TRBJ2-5	CASSQDTQETQYF
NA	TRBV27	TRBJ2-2	CASSLGGAGELFF
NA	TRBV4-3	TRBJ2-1	CASSQDRTGFLNEQFF
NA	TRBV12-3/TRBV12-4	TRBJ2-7	CASRTGTGGSEQYF
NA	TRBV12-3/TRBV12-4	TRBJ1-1	CASRRQGYTEAFF
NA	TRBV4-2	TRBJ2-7	CASSQQQGEVYEQYF
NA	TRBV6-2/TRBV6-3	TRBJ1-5	CASSYFRGGSNQPQHF
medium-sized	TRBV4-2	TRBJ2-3	CASSQGSGGARNTQYF
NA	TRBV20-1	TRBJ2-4	CSASDRAGYKNIQYF
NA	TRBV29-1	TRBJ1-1	CSVVRALNTEAFF
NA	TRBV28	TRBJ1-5	CASRVRTPNNQPQHF
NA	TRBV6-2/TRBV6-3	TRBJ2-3	CASSYWGLAEQSTDTQYF
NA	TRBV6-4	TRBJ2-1	CASSPTSGSGYEQFF
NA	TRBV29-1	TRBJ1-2	CSVTPFSQNYGYTF
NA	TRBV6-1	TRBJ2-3	CASSELAGGPDTQYF
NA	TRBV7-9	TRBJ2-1	CASSLQGGAYNEQFF
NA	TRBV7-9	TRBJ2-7	CASSEGQLSYEQYF
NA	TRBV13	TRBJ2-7	CASSLRQSAYEQYF
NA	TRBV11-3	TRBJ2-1	CASSRTEYNEQFF
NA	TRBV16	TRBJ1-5	CASSPGRGNQPQHF
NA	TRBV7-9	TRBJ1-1	CASSLAYGTGDQDMNTEAFF